Detailed here is one T cell receptor (beta chain). Antigen: not known. Different DNA sequences within this sample yield the same CDR3. The CDR3 has 15 amino acids. Germline V gene sequence: CDR1 MDHEN, CDR2 SYDVKM. V was pared by 6 bases and J by 0 bases, with 12 bases between. These data belong to a study of PD-1 blockade in classical Hodgkin lymphoma. General study findings and limits: Relative to healthy donors, newly diagnosed patients reportedly had lower baseline TCR diversity, which was reported as lower still in relapsed/refractory patients. There remain no defined causes for the repertoire differences, which possibly reflect disease activity or prior therapy.

Assay: immunoSEQ multiplex PCR; the TCRdb copy retains only in-frame clones and omits some. The data contain 66,000 or so clones, about 70% of them singletons. Exposure to brentuximab vedotin varied, and each patient had relapsed following autologous stem cell transplantation. This chain joins TRBV28 and TRBJ2-4; D unclear. Here the sequenced sample was peripheral blood mononuclear cells (PBMCs), taken before the second cycle of nivolumab. The origin of this receptor is a human donor with classical Hodgkin lymphoma. For the CDR3, the DNA is TGTGCCAGCAGGGGTCCAAGTCTAGCCAAAAACATTCAGTACTTC. Residues: CASRGPSLAKNIQYF.